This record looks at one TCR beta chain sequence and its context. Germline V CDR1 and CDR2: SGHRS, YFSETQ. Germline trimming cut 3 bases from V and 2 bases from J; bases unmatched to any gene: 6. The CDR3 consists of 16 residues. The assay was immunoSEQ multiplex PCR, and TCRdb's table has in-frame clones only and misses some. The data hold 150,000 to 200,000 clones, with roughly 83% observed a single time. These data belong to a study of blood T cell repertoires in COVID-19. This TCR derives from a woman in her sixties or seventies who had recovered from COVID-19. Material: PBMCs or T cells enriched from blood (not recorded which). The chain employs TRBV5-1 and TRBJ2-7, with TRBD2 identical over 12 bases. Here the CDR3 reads CASSYASGGAPYEQYF. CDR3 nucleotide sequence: TGCGCCAGCAGCTACGCTAGCGGGGGGGCTCCCTACGAGCAGTACTTC.